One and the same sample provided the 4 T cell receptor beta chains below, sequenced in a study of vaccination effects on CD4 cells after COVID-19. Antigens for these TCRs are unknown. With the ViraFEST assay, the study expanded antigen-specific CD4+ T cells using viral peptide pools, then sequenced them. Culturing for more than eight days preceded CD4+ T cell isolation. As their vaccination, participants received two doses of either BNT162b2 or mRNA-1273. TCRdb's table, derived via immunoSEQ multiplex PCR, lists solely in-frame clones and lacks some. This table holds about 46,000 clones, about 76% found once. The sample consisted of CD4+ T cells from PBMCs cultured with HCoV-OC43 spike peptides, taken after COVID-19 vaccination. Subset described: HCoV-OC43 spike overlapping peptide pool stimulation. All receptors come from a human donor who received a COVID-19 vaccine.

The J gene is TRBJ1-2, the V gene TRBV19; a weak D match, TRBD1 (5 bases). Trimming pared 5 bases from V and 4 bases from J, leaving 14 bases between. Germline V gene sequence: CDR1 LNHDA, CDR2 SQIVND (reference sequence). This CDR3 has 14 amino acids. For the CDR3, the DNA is TGTGCCAGTAGTTCAGCAGGGACCGGCTATGGCTACACCTTC. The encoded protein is CASSSAGTGYGYTF.

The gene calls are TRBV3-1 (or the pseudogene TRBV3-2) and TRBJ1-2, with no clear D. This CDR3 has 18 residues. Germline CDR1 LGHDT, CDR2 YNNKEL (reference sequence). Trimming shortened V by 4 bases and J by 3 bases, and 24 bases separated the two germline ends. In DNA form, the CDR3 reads TGTGCCAGCAGCCGAAAGTCGGGCGTGGGATTTGGGGACTATGGCTACACCTTC. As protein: CASSRKSGVGFGDYGYTF.

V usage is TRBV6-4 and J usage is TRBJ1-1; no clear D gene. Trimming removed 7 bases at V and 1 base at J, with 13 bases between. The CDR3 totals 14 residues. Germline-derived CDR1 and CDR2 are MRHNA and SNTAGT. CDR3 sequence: CASTPSPGNTEAFF. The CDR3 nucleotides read TGTGCCAGCACTCCGTCGCCGGGGAACACTGAAGCTTTCTTT.

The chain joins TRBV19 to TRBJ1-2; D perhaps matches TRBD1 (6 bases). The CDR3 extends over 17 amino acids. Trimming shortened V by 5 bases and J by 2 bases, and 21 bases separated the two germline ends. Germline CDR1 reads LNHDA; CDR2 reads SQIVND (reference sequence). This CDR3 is CASSLPIRQALNYGYTF. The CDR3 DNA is TGTGCCAGTAGTTTACCTATACGACAGGCCCTAAACTATGGCTACACCTTC.